This paragraph reports one TCR beta chain. Its antigen is currently unknown. These data are taken from a study of T cell responses to AZD1222 COVID-19 vaccine. Study outcomes and limitations: Vaccination with two AZD1222 doses was followed by a rise in Spike-specific TCR breadth and depth. Spike-wide coverage was observed for vaccine-associated CD4 TCRs, with dominant responses at 160-218 and 743-854. The reported proportion of spike-specific TCRs targeting unmutated variant regions was nearly half.

Germline lookup yields CDR1 LGHDT and CDR2 YNNKEL (reference sequence). The CDR3 length is 16 residues. The ends lost 0 bases at V and 4 bases at J; junction bases unmatched: 5. The data were produced by immunoSEQ multiplex PCR, yet TCRdb's version contains in-frame clones alone and is incomplete. Of roughly 120,000 clones listed, around 92% were seen once; the top ten hold over 7.5%. The genes are TRBV3-1 (or the pseudogene TRBV3-2) and TRBJ2-1; 8 nucleotides align to TRBD1. This sequence was found in an adult who received the AZD1222 COVID-19 vaccine. The material sequenced was peripheral blood, taken 28 days after the second AZD1222 dose. Here the CDR3 reads CASSQDLGQVYNEQFF. CDR3 coding DNA: TGTGCCAGCAGCCAAGATTTGGGACAGGTTTACAATGAGCAGTTCTTC.